The T cell receptor (beta chain) described here comes from a study of blood T cell repertoires in COVID-19. Study-wide context: There were acute and convalescent COVID-19 samples, and they came from the United States, Italy and Spain. In each case, the material was cDNA or gDNA derived from T cells, B-cell-depleted T cells, or PBMCs.

Original analysis: Reference gene primer amplification gave estimated nucleated cell counts. Sequencing was performed with immunoSEQ multiplex PCR; in TCRdb, only in-frame clones are kept and a portion is missing. The V and J calls and the clone size are those of that table, but D and trimming were determined from the DNA. Of approximately 25,000 clones listed, around 87% were seen once; the top ten hold around 1.7%. Germline V gene lookup returns CDR1 MDHEN and CDR2 SYDVKM. The CDR3 spans 15 residues. V gave up 6 bases and J gave up 6 bases; unmatched junction bases: 6. The TCR was taken from a woman aged 55-70 years with active COVID-19. The gene calls are TRBV28 and TRBJ2-1; the match to TRBD2 covers 12 bases. Sample: peripheral blood. The CDR3 loop reads CASSRRTSGINEQFF. CDR3 sequence (DNA): TGTGCCAGCAGCCGACGGACTAGCGGGATCAATGAGCAGTTCTTC.